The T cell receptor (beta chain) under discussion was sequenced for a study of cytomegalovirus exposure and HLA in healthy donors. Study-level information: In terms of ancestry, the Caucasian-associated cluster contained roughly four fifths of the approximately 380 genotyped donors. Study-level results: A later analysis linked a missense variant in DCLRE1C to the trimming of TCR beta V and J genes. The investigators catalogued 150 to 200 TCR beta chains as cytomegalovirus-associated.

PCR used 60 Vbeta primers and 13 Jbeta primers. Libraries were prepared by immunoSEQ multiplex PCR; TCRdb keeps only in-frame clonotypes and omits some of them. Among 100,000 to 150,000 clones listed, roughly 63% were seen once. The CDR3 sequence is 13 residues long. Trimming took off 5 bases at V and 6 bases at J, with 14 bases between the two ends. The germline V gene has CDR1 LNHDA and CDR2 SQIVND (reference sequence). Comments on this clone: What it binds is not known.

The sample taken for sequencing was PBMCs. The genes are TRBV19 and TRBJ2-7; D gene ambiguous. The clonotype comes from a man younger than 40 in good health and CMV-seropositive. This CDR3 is CASSPSPVGEQYF. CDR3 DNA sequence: TGTGCCAGTAGTCCCTCTCCGGTTGGCGAGCAGTACTTC.